This is a list of T cell receptor beta chains from one sample in a study of T cell responses to AZD1222 COVID-19 vaccine. Generated by immunoSEQ multiplex PCR, the TCRdb table keeps only in-frame clones and is missing some. The sample includes roughly 140,000 clones, about nine tenths of them seen just once. The specimen comprised peripheral blood, sampled on day 0 of AZD1222 vaccination. The receptors were sampled from an adult in good health. CDR3s include the opening cysteine and the closing phenylalanine or tryptophan. Fields, in order: V gene, J gene, CDR3 protein.

>TRBV7-2|TRBJ2-7
CASSSTGTGVYEQYF
>TRBV14|TRBJ1-6
CASSQEWGYNSPLHF
>TRBV5-1|TRBJ1-6
CASSLVDRGSASYNSPLHF
>TRBV12-3/TRBV12-4|TRBJ1-1
CASSFGQGTEAFF
>TRBV9|TRBJ2-1
CASSAGTSGWDEQFF
>TRBV28|TRBJ1-1
CASSFGGGQAWTEAFF
>TRBV5-1|TRBJ2-7
CASRQGLAGNEQYF
>TRBV4-1|TRBJ1-5
CASSQVLGRDSNQPQHF
>TRBV28|TRBJ1-2
CASSLRLYGYTF
>TRBV4-3|TRBJ1-2
CASSHISGVRPYGYTF
>TRBV28|TRBJ1-6
CASSFGGKSSPLHF
>TRBV19|TRBJ2-2
CASSTLADFTGELFF
>TRBV6-5|TRBJ2-3
CASSTGTSSTDTQYF
>TRBV6-2/TRBV6-3|TRBJ1-1
CASSYSTGSNTEAFF
>TRBV12-3/TRBV12-4|TRBJ1-2
CASSHGTGSYTF
>TRBV13|TRBJ2-2
CASSLTGSNTGELFF
>TRBV28|TRBJ1-2
CASSRRTGGFGYTF
>TRBV25-1|TRBJ2-3
CASSDLGLGSTDTQYF
>TRBV7-3|TRBJ1-3
CASSLTSPGGTIYF
>TRBV4-1|TRBJ2-7
CASSLGQGSYEQYF
>TRBV28|TRBJ2-3
CASSTNLGQGWDTQYF
>TRBV28|TRBJ1-1
CASSLFHAMNTEAFF
>TRBV3-1/TRBV3-2|TRBJ2-5
CASSQDAGAETQYF
>TRBV5-6|TRBJ1-5
CASSWGGQNQPQHF
>TRBV6-5|TRBJ1-6
CASSYSGLDNSPLHF
>TRBV6-6|TRBJ2-1
CASSAGTSGRDEQFF
>TRBV5-4|TRBJ1-2
CASSTGNYGYTF
>TRBV4-3|TRBJ1-6
CASSQDLNSPLHF
>TRBV5-4|TRBJ2-5
CASSLGDRGETQYF
>TRBV4-3|TRBJ1-2
CASSQDRSYGYTF
>TRBV19|TRBJ2-7
CASLDRGSSPYEQYF
>TRBV12-3/TRBV12-4|TRBJ1-2
CASSLANGYTF
>TRBV7-2|TRBJ2-7
CASSLAQGYYEQYF
>TRBV19|TRBJ2-2
CASRRLAGDFEGELFF
>TRBV5-1|TRBJ1-6
CASSLQTGDNSPLHF
>TRBV20-1|TRBJ1-1
CSADKDSQAFF
>TRBV13|TRBJ2-1
CASEGLGLAGEIKFF
>TRBV6-4|TRBJ1-5
CASSDSFSGPQHF
>TRBV19|TRBJ2-1
CASSIGWSSYNEQFF
>TRBV6-5|TRBJ2-7
CASSYPGRPYEQYF
>TRBV19|TRBJ1-5
CASSFLGRGNQPQHF
>TRBV19|TRBJ1-2
CASSRDISSFNYGYTF
>TRBV10-3|TRBJ1-4
CAISDDTTTNEKLFF